These 15 T cell receptor beta chains were all obtained from the same sample, sequenced in a study of early T cells in non-severe SARS-CoV-2 infection (dated by TCRdb to the early 2020s). Library prep was done by 5' RACE. The sample was run on a NextSeq 500. In TCRdb, the public reads were trimmed at Q25 with fastp and aligned with MiXCR, with productive beta chains retained. All rows with the same CDR3 protein become a single entry with the most common DNA and genes. The sample table lists approximately 65,000 distinct CDR3 sequences, about a tenth of them with a count of one. The ten biggest clones cover around 5.8% of the sample. Sample: whole blood. The receptors were sampled from an adult who was a healthcare worker with PCR-confirmed SARS-CoV-2 infection or an uninfected control (not recorded which).

This clonotype was observed a handful of times. V is TRBV12-3 or TRBV12-4 and J is TRBJ1-5; D perhaps matches TRBD1 (6 bases). The germline V and J ends were trimmed by 7 bases and 7 bases, with 20 bases remaining between them. The CDR3 consists of 15 residues. The CDR3 DNA sequence: TGTGCCAGCACCCGAGGTGGGGGGCGGGAGCAGCCCCAGCATTTT. This codes for CASTRGGGREQPQHF.

This clonotype has at least ten counts. In nucleotides, the CDR3 is TGTGCCAGCAGCTTGATAGCGGGAGGGCCGGGTTACACCGGGGAGCTGTTTTTT. Encoded protein: CASSLIAGGPGYTGELFF. V and J are TRBV11-2 and TRBJ2-2, with 11 positions matching TRBD2. J lost 3 bases, V lost 3 bases, and 9 bases had no gene match. The CDR3 sequence is 18 residues long. Germline loops: CDR1 SGHAT, CDR2 FQNNGV.

In its sample, this clonotype was seen a few times. V usage is TRBV18 and J usage is TRBJ2-1, with a tentative D call TRBD2 (5 bases). Between the trimmed V and J ends, which lost 2 bases and 5 bases, there was a span of 10 bases. This CDR3 is 14 amino acids long. Germline V gene sequence: CDR1 KGHSH, CDR2 LQKENI. CDR3 amino acids: CASSPKEAHNEQFF. CDR3 in DNA: TGTGCCAGCTCACCAAAGGAGGCGCACAATGAGCAGTTCTTC.

This clonotype was found a few times. The V gene is TRBV2, the J gene TRBJ1-2; D is perhaps TRBD1 (6 bases). Between the trimmed V and J ends, which lost 6 bases and 8 bases, there was a span of 16 bases. Germline CDR1 is SNHLY and CDR2 is FYNNEI. This CDR3 spans 13 amino acids. The CDR3 DNA reads as TGTGCCAGCAGGAAGACAGGAGCGTCAGGCTACACCTTC. It is translated as CASRKTGASGYTF. Together with reference TRBV2 and TRBJ1-2, the CDR3 gives the full variable domain: EPEVTQTPSHQVTQMGQEVILRCVPISNHLYFYWYRQILGQKVEFLVSFYNNEISEKSEIFDDQFSVERPDGSNFTLKIRSTKLEDSAMYFCASRKTGASGYTFGSGTRLTVV.

This clonotype was seen many times. This chain connects TRBV7-3 to TRBJ1-1, with TRBD1 matching 7 bases. The CDR3 totals 16 residues. J gave up 3 bases and V 4 bases, and 11 bases lay outside the gene matches. From germline, CDR1 is SGHTA and CDR2 FQGTGA. The CDR3 spells CASSSFTRTGDTEAFF. CDR3 in DNA: TGTGCCAGCAGCTCATTCACCCGAACAGGGGACACTGAAGCTTTCTTT. Combining the CDR3 with reference TRBV7-3 and TRBJ1-1 gives the whole variable domain GAGVSQTPSNKVTEKGKYVELRCDPISGHTALYWYRQSLGQGPEFLIYFQGTGAADDSGLPNDRFFAVRPEGSVSTLKIQRTERGDSAVYLCASSSFTRTGDTEAFFGQGTRLTVV.

This clonotype was counted once. J is TRBJ2-7 and V is TRBV4-1, with D possibly TRBD2 on 6 matching bases. The CDR3 sequence is 15 residues long. The germline CDR1 and CDR2 sequences are MGHRA and YSYEKL. Deletions cut 0 bases from V and 4 bases from J, with 13 bases between. The DNA for the CDR3 is TGCGCCAGCAGCCAAGAATATCCGGGGGTGTACGAGCAGTACTTC. Encoded protein: CASSQEYPGVYEQYF.

This clonotype was seen ten or more times. This chain uses TRBV5-1 with TRBJ1-1; 7 nucleotides match TRBD1. Germline V gives CDR1 SGHRS, CDR2 YFSETQ. V shed 4 bases, J shed 0 bases, and the junction held 6 bases outside the gene matches. This CDR3 contains 15 residues. The CDR3 loop reads CASSVYRGMNTEAFF. CDR3 nucleotides: TGCGCCAGCAGCGTATACAGGGGTATGAACACTGAAGCTTTCTTT.

This clonotype was observed a handful of times. The chain is built from TRBV12-3 or TRBV12-4 and TRBJ2-7, with D perhaps TRBD2 (6 bases). This CDR3 spans 14 amino acids. V was shortened by 1 base and J by 5 bases, with 12 bases between the two germline ends. CDR3 sequence (DNA): TGTGCCAGCAGTTTAGTCGGGAGTTGGGACGAGCAGTACTTC. Amino acid sequence: CASSLVGSWDEQYF.

The chain combines TRBV11-2 with TRBJ2-1; weak D call: TRBD2 (6 bases). V lost 4 bases and J 5 bases, leaving 12 bases between the germline ends. Germline CDR1 and CDR2: SGHAT and FQNNGV. CDR3 length equals 14 residues. Written as DNA, the CDR3 is TGTGCCAGCAGCTGGGAGGTAACGAACAATGAGCAGTTCTTC. Protein sequence: CASSWEVTNNEQFF.

The sample holds a few counts of this clonotype. The V call is TRBV24-1, the J call TRBJ1-2; the match to TRBD1 covers 7 bases. In germline, CDR1 is KGHDR, CDR2 SFDVKD. Trimming removed 5 bases from V and 0 bases from J; junction bases left unmatched: 11. This CDR3 has 17 residues. In DNA form, the CDR3 reads TGTGCCACCAGTGCAAACCGACAGGGAACGGCTAACTATGGCTACACCTTC. Its translation is CATSANRQGTANYGYTF.

Only a few counts were recorded for this clonotype. This chain connects TRBV28 to TRBJ1-3; D uncertain. From germline, CDR1 is MDHEN and CDR2 SYDVKM. The CDR3 runs 14 residues. Trimming shortened V by 6 bases and J by 0 bases, and 9 bases separated the two germline ends. Written as DNA, the CDR3 is TGTGCCAGCAGCAAGACCATCTCTGGAAACACCATATATTTT. This sequence encodes CASSKTISGNTIYF.

This clonotype was counted only a few times. The chain links TRBV5-1 to TRBJ2-7; D call uncertain. V lost 1 base and J lost 1, with 15 bases in between. The CDR3 length is 16 residues. Germline V CDR1 and CDR2: SGHRS, YFSETQ. The CDR3 protein is CASSLSPPVSSYEQYF. CDR3 bases: TGCGCCAGCAGCTTGTCTCCTCCTGTTAGTTCCTACGAGCAGTACTTC.

This clonotype has just a few counts. The V and J genes are TRBV6-1 and TRBJ2-7, with 13 bases aligning to TRBD2. The germline V gene encodes CDR1 MNHNS and CDR2 SASEGT. This CDR3 contains 17 residues. The trim removed 5 bases at V and 0 bases at J, leaving 7 bases unmatched. CDR3 coding DNA: TGTGCCAGCAGTCAGACTAGCGGGAGGTTGGGCTCCTACGAGCAGTACTTC. This translates into CASSQTSGRLGSYEQYF.

The chain joins TRBV7-3 to TRBJ1-1, with D hard to call. V lost 0 bases to trimming and J lost 6 bases, with 8 bases between them. This CDR3 has 13 amino acids. From germline, CDR1 is SGHTA and CDR2 FQGTGA. The chain's CDR3 is CASSLTETSEAFF. The DNA for the CDR3 is TGTGCCAGCAGCTTAACAGAGACCTCTGAAGCTTTCTTT.

This rearrangement joins TRBV12-3 or TRBV12-4 to TRBJ1-5; D ambiguous. The CDR3 extends over 11 amino acids. The ends were cut back, 8 bases at V and 7 bases at J, with 9 bases in the middle. The CDR3 DNA is TGTGCCAGCCCTATGGGACAGCCCCAGCATTTT. The encoded protein is CASPMGQPQHF.